This record concerns one T cell receptor beta chain sequence. This entry comes from a study of cytomegalovirus exposure and HLA in healthy donors. The PCR used 60 Vbeta and 13 Jbeta primers. Sequencing was performed with immunoSEQ multiplex PCR; in TCRdb, only in-frame clones are kept and a portion is missing. The data include about 160,000 clones; the top ten clones carry about 1.2%. V lost 5 bases to trimming and J lost 2 bases; unmatched junction nucleotides: 4. CDR1 is SQVTM, CDR2 ANQGSEA, per germline. This CDR3 comprises 14 residues. The gene calls are TRBV29-1 and TRBJ2-2; 8 bases agree with TRBD1. The sequence was obtained from a woman aged 55-70 years in good health and CMV-seronegative. Sequencing was done on a sample of PBMCs. As DNA, the CDR3 is TGCAGCGTTTGGACAGGGATCAACACCGGGGAGCTGTTTTTT. Translating gives CSVWTGINTGELFF.